This TCR beta chain was recovered during a study of blood T cell repertoires in COVID-19. Study information: Spain, Italy and the United States supplied samples that represented acute and convalescent COVID-19. Sources were T cells, B-cell-depleted T cells, or PBMCs; the material itself was cDNA or gDNA.

The germline V and J ends were trimmed by 6 bases and 5 bases, with 11 bases remaining between them. CDR3 length: 13 amino acids. Authors' methods: By means of reference gene primer amplification, nucleated cell counts were estimated. Data came from immunoSEQ multiplex PCR; TCRdb stores just in-frame clones and leaves some out. Clone size and the V and J calls come from that table; the DNA yielded D and trimming. This sample has under 200,000 clones, with 85% to 95% found just once. The specimen sequenced was peripheral blood. This rearrangement joins TRBV12-3 or TRBV12-4 to TRBJ1-5; D might be TRBD1 (5 bases). This sequence originates from a man aged 45-65 years with acute or convalescent COVID-19. The CDR3 here is CASRATGDQPQHF. DNA of the CDR3: TGTGCCAGCAGAGCCACGGGGGATCAGCCCCAGCATTTT.